The 27 T cell receptor beta chains below were found in one sample sequenced in a study of identical twins. MiXCR, run by TCRdb on the 5' RACE reads, gives a single entry per CDR3 protein. The sample records roughly 1,500,000 distinct CDR3 sequences, roughly 35% being singletons. What was sequenced was cord blood. All receptors derive from a newborn girl in good health.

The table lists this clonotype with a few counts. The chain carries TRBV28 and TRBJ1-2; 7 positions match TRBD1. J was trimmed by 7 bases and V by 7 bases; bases with no gene match: 12. The CDR3 is made up of 14 amino acids. The germline gives CDR1 MDHEN, CDR2 SYDVKM. Here the CDR3 reads CASIPPRGMGGYTF. The DNA for the CDR3 is TGTGCCAGCATCCCCCCCAGGGGGATGGGTGGCTACACCTTC.

Turning to this clonotype: This sequence may be a read error, since a much larger clone differs from it by one base. The rearrangement uses TRBV29-1 and TRBJ2-7; a possible D gene is TRBD2 (6 bases). Germline V gives CDR1 SQVTM, CDR2 ANQGSEA. The CDR3 length is 15 residues. This CDR3 reads CSVEDLRGTGYKQYF. CDR3 nucleotide sequence: TGCAGCGTTGAAGATCTTCGGGGGACTGGCTACAAGCAGTACTTC.

V is TRBV20-1 and J is TRBJ2-1, with a tentative D call TRBD1 (6 bases). Trimming took off 0 bases at V and 5 bases at J, with 14 bases between the two ends. Germline CDR1 is DFQATT and CDR2 is SNEGSKA (reference sequence). The CDR3 is 15 amino acids. The CDR3 region has the DNA TGCAGTGCTAGAGACCCCAGGACAGTTAACAATGAGCAGTTCTTC. This codes for CSARDPRTVNNEQFF.

V gene TRBV18 combines with J gene TRBJ1-1; 8 nucleotides line up with TRBD1. V lost 4 bases and J lost 4; bases outside the gene matches: 11. Germline CDR1 and CDR2: KGHSH and LQKENI. This CDR3 contains 16 residues. The CDR3 protein is CASSRTSGGAGTEAFF. For the CDR3, the DNA is TGTGCCAGCTCACGAACCTCAGGGGGCGCCGGCACTGAAGCTTTCTTT.

The chain carries TRBV19 and TRBJ2-7, with 10 bases lining up with TRBD2. The J segment lost 3 bases and the V segment lost 9 bases, leaving 17 bases of the junction unmatched. The germline V gene encodes CDR1 LNHDA and CDR2 SQIVND (reference sequence). This CDR3 is built from 17 residues. CDR3 sequence reads: CASASRTSGDWGYEQYF. CDR3 nucleotide sequence: TGTGCCAGCGCATCGAGGACTAGCGGAGATTGGGGCTACGAGCAGTACTTC.

This clonotype was counted between two and nine times. The chain carries TRBV12-3 or TRBV12-4 and TRBJ2-7; 15 bases fit TRBD2. V lost 7 bases, J lost 3 bases, and 4 bases stayed unmatched. The CDR3 consists of 15 residues. The chain's CDR3 is CASTPGLAGGYEQYF. The DNA of the CDR3 is TGTGCCAGCACTCCGGGACTAGCGGGAGGCTACGAGCAGTACTTC.

This clonotype showed up many times. The chain has TRBV5-1 and TRBJ1-1, with D possibly TRBD1 on 6 matching bases. V lost 0 bases and J 3 bases, leaving 9 bases between the germline ends. This CDR3 has 14 amino acids. Germline V lookup: CDR1 SGHRS, CDR2 YFSETQ. In DNA, the CDR3 is TGCGCCAGCAGCTTGGGGCAGGGGTACACTGAAGCTTTCTTT. Translated: CASSLGQGYTEAFF.

This clonotype was observed a few times. V and J are TRBV29-1 and TRBJ1-5, with D unclear. The CDR3 consists of 13 residues. Germline V CDR1 and CDR2: SQVTM, ANQGSEA. Between the trimmed V and J ends, which lost 2 bases and 0 bases, there was a span of 5 bases. CDR3 amino acids: CSVETNSNQPQHF. For the CDR3, the DNA is TGCAGCGTTGAAACCAATAGCAATCAGCCCCAGCATTTT.

The chain recombines TRBV11-2 with TRBJ2-7, with a weak D call TRBD2 (5 bases). This CDR3 is built from 16 residues. The V end lost 2 bases, the J end lost 2 bases, and 16 bases lay between the germline ends. Germline CDR1 is SGHAT and CDR2 is FQNNGV. CDR3 loop: CASSLSGLASPYEQYF. DNA of the CDR3: TGTGCCAGCAGCTTATCTGGTCTAGCATCCCCCTACGAGCAGTACTTC.

The chain carries TRBV28 and TRBJ2-1, with 11 bases matching TRBD2. The CDR3 totals 13 residues. Germline V gene lookup returns CDR1 MDHEN and CDR2 SYDVKM. V lost 7 bases to trimming and J lost 7 bases; unmatched junction nucleotides: 3. CDR3 amino acids: CASTRLAGNEQFF. CDR3 nucleotides: TGTGCCAGCACCAGACTAGCGGGAAATGAGCAGTTCTTC. Full variable domain (rest looked up from reference TRBV28 and TRBJ2-1): DVKVTQSSRYLVKRTGEKVFLECVQDMDHENMFWYRQDPGLGLRLIYFSYDVKMKEKGDIPEGYSVSREKKERFSLILESASTNQTSMYLCASTRLAGNEQFFGPGTRLTVL.

This chain connects TRBV4-2 to TRBJ2-5; TRBD2 might be the D (7 bases). Germline-derived CDR1 and CDR2 are LGHNA and YNFKEQ. V dropped 0 bases and J dropped 2 bases, with 13 bases sitting between them. This CDR3 is 16 amino acids long. The CDR3 nucleotides are TGTGCCAGCAGCCAAGATTATGGGGGGGCACAAGAGACCCAGTACTTC. Amino acids: CASSQDYGGAQETQYF.

The V gene is TRBV5-1, the J gene TRBJ2-1; 8 bases match TRBD1. The V gene's germline CDR1 is SGHRS and CDR2 YFSETQ. This CDR3 region has 21 residues. V trimming: 6 bases; J trimming: 5 bases; junction bases outside the gene matches: 28. The CDR3 spells CASMGGKGAGGLPTFNNEQFF. In nucleotides, the CDR3 is TGCGCCAGCATGGGGGGTAAAGGGGCAGGGGGCCTACCGACGTTCAACAATGAGCAGTTCTTC.

This clonotype was detected only a few times. V and J are TRBV4-2 and TRBJ1-2; D is uncertain. The CDR3 loop spans 14 amino acids. The germline V gene encodes CDR1 LGHNA and CDR2 YNFKEQ. V gave up 0 bases and J gave up 8 bases, with 13 bases separating them. The chain's CDR3 is CASSQEIGSLGYTF. The DNA of the CDR3 is TGTGCCAGCAGCCAAGAAATTGGGAGTCTGGGCTACACCTTC.

The rearrangement links TRBV12-3 or TRBV12-4 to TRBJ2-3; D call uncertain. CDR3 length: 15 amino acids. V was pared by 2 bases and J by 0 bases, with 9 bases between. The CDR3: CASSLKGPSTDTQYF. As DNA, the CDR3 is TGTGCCAGCAGTTTAAAGGGCCCTAGCACAGATACGCAGTATTTT.

This clonotype showed up many times. The chain recombines TRBV9 with TRBJ2-3, with D uncertain. Germline V gene lookup returns CDR1 SGDLS and CDR2 YYNGEE. The CDR3 consists of 12 residues. Trimming left V 1 base short and J 4 bases short, with 4 bases between. In DNA form, the CDR3 reads TGTGCCAGCAGCGTACAGGCAGATACGCAGTATTTT. Translation: CASSVQADTQYF. The whole variable domain, remainder taken from reference TRBV9 and TRBJ2-3, is DSGVTQTPKHLITATGQRVTLRCSPRSGDLSVYWYQQSLDQGLQFLIQYYNGEERAKGNILERFSAQQFPDLHSELNLSSLELGDSALYFCASSVQADTQYFGPGTRLTVL.

This clonotype was seen only a few times. The chain employs TRBV5-1 and TRBJ2-1, with TRBD2 identical over 7 bases. The CDR3 has 18 residues. Germline V gene lookup returns CDR1 SGHRS and CDR2 YFSETQ. The V segment lost 3 bases and the J segment 5 bases; nucleotides outside the gene matches: 17. The CDR3 loop is CASSSLWGLQRGNNEQFF. The CDR3, as DNA: TGCGCCAGCAGCTCACTTTGGGGCCTCCAGCGGGGAAACAATGAGCAGTTCTTC.

This clonotype was seen at least ten times. The chain couples TRBV5-1 to TRBJ2-3; D not certain. This CDR3 contains 13 residues. Germline CDR1 SGHRS, CDR2 YFSETQ. The V gene lost 1 base and the J gene lost 4 bases, with 7 bases spanning the gap. The CDR3 protein is CASSLSTADTQYF. CDR3 nucleotides: TGCGCCAGCAGCTTGTCGACTGCAGATACGCAGTATTTT.

The chain is built from TRBV6-5 and TRBJ1-1; 7 bases map to TRBD1. The CDR3 is 15 residues long. Trimming removed 7 bases from V and 1 base from J; junction bases left unmatched: 9. CDR1 is MNHEY, CDR2 SVGAGI, per germline. As DNA, the CDR3 is TGTGCCAGCAACAAGGACAGGTCCTCGAACACTGAAGCTTTCTTT. It yields the protein CASNKDRSSNTEAFF.

This clonotype was seen only a few times. J is TRBJ2-5 and V is TRBV25-1; 10 bases agree with TRBD2. The CDR3 has 14 amino acids. V was clipped by 9 bases and J by 11 bases; unmatched bases: 15. Germline assignment: CDR1 MGHDK and CDR2 SYGVNS. The DNA of the CDR3 is TGTGCCAGTACAACTAGCGGGGTCTACAATGAGCAGTACTTC. It specifies CASTTSGVYNEQYF. Combining the CDR3 with reference TRBV25-1 and TRBJ2-5 gives the whole variable domain EADIYQTPRYLVIGTGKKITLECSQTMGHDKMYWYQQDPGMELHLIHYSYGVNSTEKGDLSSESTVSRIRTEHFPLTLESARPSHTSQYLCASTTSGVYNEQYFGPGTRLLVL.

CDR3 in amino acids: CASQTSLPYEQYF. CDR3 DNA sequence: TGTGCCAGCCAGACTAGTCTCCCCTACGAGCAGTACTTC. This rearrangement joins TRBV28 to TRBJ2-7; the D gene is possibly TRBD2 (6 bases). Germline V gene lookup returns CDR1 MDHEN and CDR2 SYDVKM. The CDR3 totals 13 residues. Trimming removed 8 bases at V and 2 bases at J, with 13 bases between.

The V and J genes are TRBV27 and TRBJ2-2, with 10 bases fitting TRBD2. Germline CDR1 MNHEY, CDR2 SMNVEV (reference sequence). CDR3 length: 15 residues. The junction had 2 bases not matched to a gene; V was cut back by 3 bases and J by 4 bases. The CDR3 sequence is CASSFSSGGTGELFF. In DNA form, the CDR3 reads TGTGCCAGCAGTTTCTCTAGCGGGGGCACCGGGGAGCTGTTTTTT.

The rearrangement joins TRBV5-1 to TRBJ2-5; no firm D call. The CDR3 is 14 amino acids. The germline V and J ends were trimmed by 4 bases and 11 bases, with 21 bases remaining between them. CDR1 and CDR2 (germline): SGHRS, YFSETQ. CDR3 DNA sequence: TGCGCCAGCAGCACGGAAGAGGACCCCAATGAGCAGTACTTC. This codes for CASSTEEDPNEQYF. Based on the CDR3 plus reference TRBV5-1 and TRBJ2-5, the full variable domain is KAGVTQTPRYLIKTRGQQVTLSCSPISGHRSVSWYQQTPGQGLQFLFEYFSETQRNKGNFPGRFSGRQFSNSRSEMNVSTLELGDSALYLCASSTEEDPNEQYFGPGTRLLVL.

In this sample, this clonotype turned up a few times. The chain recombines TRBV4-2 with TRBJ1-2; 7 bases are shared with TRBD1. The CDR3 length is 15 residues. The V segment lost 1 base and the J segment 1 base; nucleotides outside the gene matches: 3. Germline V CDR1 and CDR2: LGHNA, YNFKEQ. CDR3 region: CASSQGDRVNYGYTF. The CDR3 DNA reads TGTGCCAGCAGCCAAGGAGACAGGGTTAACTATGGCTACACCTTC.

In regard to this clonotype: Possible read error: a much larger clone is one base away. The V and J genes are TRBV10-3 and TRBJ1-4; D ambiguous. The CDR3 spans 15 residues. CDR1 and CDR2 from the germline V gene are ENHRY and SYGVKD. The CDR3 loop reads CATSGPKLNNEKLFF. For the CDR3, the DNA is TGTGCCACCAGTGGACCAAAGCTTAATAATGAAAAACTGTTTTTT.

A few counts support this clonotype. The chain has TRBV19 and TRBJ1-2, with a tentative D call TRBD1 (5 bases). The germline gives CDR1 LNHDA, CDR2 SQIVND (reference sequence). V was cut by 7 bases and J by 7 bases, with 19 bases left in between. CDR3 length: 14 residues. CDR3 DNA: TGTGCCAGTAATTGGAGGGGCTGGAGGTTTGGCTACACCTTC. This codes for CASNWRGWRFGYTF. The complete variable domain, with remaining parts taken from reference TRBV19 and TRBJ1-2, reads DGGITQSPKYLFRKEGQNVTLSCEQNLNHDAMYWYRQDPGQGLRLIYYSQIVNDFQKGDIAEGYSVSREKKESFPLTVTSAQKNPTAFYLCASNWRGWRFGYTFGSGTRLTVV.

The chain recombines TRBV21-1 with TRBJ2-1; TRBD2 reflects the table's D call only, with no check against the DNA. TRBV21-1 is shown as a pseudogene. The CDR3 contains 15 residues. This chain's CDR3 is CASSKGLAGWNEQFF. The CDR3 DNA is TGTGCCAGCAGCAAAGGACTAGCGGGGTGGAATGAGCAGTTCTTC.

This chain uses TRBV25-1 with TRBJ2-2, with 7 bases aligning to TRBD1. CDR3 length: 15 residues. Germline CDR1 and CDR2: MGHDK and SYGVNS. J lost 3 bases, V lost 6 bases, and 7 bases had no gene match. CDR3 in amino acids: CASSRDRAYTGELFF. CDR3 nucleotides: TGTGCCAGCAGCCGTGACAGGGCCTACACCGGGGAGCTGTTTTTT.